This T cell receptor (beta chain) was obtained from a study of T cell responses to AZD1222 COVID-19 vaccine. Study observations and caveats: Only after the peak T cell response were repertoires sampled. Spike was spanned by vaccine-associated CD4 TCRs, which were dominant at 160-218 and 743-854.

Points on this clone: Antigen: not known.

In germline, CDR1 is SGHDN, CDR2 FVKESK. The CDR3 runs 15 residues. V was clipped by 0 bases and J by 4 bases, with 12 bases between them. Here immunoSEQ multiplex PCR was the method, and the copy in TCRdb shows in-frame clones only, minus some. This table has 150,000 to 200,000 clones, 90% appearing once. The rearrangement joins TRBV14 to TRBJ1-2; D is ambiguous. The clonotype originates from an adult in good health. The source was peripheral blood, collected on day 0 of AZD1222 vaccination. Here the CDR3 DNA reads TGTGCCAGCAGCCAAGAGGGGTACCCTAGCTATGGCTACACCTTC. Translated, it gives CASSQEGYPSYGYTF.